This T cell receptor (beta chain) was captured by sequencing in a study of blood T cell repertoires in COVID-19. Study summary: The study drew acute and convalescent COVID-19 samples from the United States, Italy and Spain. In each case, the material was cDNA or gDNA derived from T cells, B-cell-depleted T cells, or PBMCs.

Original analysis: Reference gene primer amplification gave estimated nucleated cell counts. Sequenced by immunoSEQ multiplex PCR; TCRdb stores in-frame clones only, minus some. V and J calls and clone size are given by that table; D and trimming were obtained from the DNA. The data show around 200,000 clones, approximately 87% seen once. J lost 0 bases, V lost 1 base, and 2 bases had no gene match. There are 15 residues in the CDR3. Germline lookup yields CDR1 SEHNR and CDR2 FQNEAQ (reference sequence). The sample taken for sequencing was peripheral blood. The chain links TRBV7-9 to TRBJ1-2; TRBD1 aligns across 7 bases. The TCR originated in a man in his late teens or twenties with active or convalescent COVID-19. CDR3 protein: CASSLDRGPNYGYTF. For the CDR3, the DNA is TGTGCCAGCAGCTTAGACAGGGGTCCTAACTATGGCTACACCTTC.